Listed here are 30 T cell receptor beta chains from one sample, sequenced in a study of CXCR4 blockade with PD-1 therapy in pancreatic cancer. The assay was immunoSEQ multiplex PCR, and TCRdb's table has in-frame clones only and misses some. The sample yields roughly 5,800 clones, approximately 40% seen once. Material: tumor tissue. These receptors originate from a human donor with pancreatic ductal adenocarcinoma.

The rearrangement links TRBV18 to TRBJ1-1, with D tentatively TRBD1 (6 bases). V was shortened by 6 bases and J by 0 bases, with 11 bases between the two germline ends. The length of the CDR3 is 14 residues. Per germline, CDR1 KGHSH and CDR2 LQKENI. CDR3 in amino acids: CASSMDRMNTEAFF. The CDR3 DNA is TGTGCCAGCTCCATGGACAGAATGAACACTGAAGCTTTCTTT.

The sample holds a few counts of this clone. This chain uses TRBV5-1 with TRBJ1-2; D call uncertain. The CDR3 covers 14 residues. From germline, CDR1 is SGHRS and CDR2 YFSETQ. Deletions cut 0 bases from V and 2 bases from J, with 8 bases between. The CDR3 protein is CASSLGSTNYGYTF. CDR3 sequence (DNA): TGCGCCAGCAGCTTGGGTAGCACCAACTATGGCTACACCTTC. The whole variable domain, filled in from reference TRBV5-1 and TRBJ1-2, reads KAGVTQTPRYLIKTRGQQVTLSCSPISGHRSVSWYQQTPGQGLQFLFEYFSETQRNKGNFPGRFSGRQFSNSRSEMNVSTLELGDSALYLCASSLGSTNYGYTFGSGTRLTVV.

The chain links TRBV19 to TRBJ2-2, with no clear D. CDR3 size: 16 residues. V was cut by 2 bases and J by 0 bases, with 10 bases left in between. CDR1 LNHDA and CDR2 SQIVND come from the germline V gene (reference sequence). The CDR3 nucleotides read TGTGCCAGTAGTATAAGAGGCAGTCCGAACACCGGGGAGCTGTTTTTT. This codes for CASSIRGSPNTGELFF.

V usage is TRBV19 and J usage is TRBJ2-5; the D call may be TRBD1 or TRBD2 (5 bases each). Trimming pared 11 bases from V and 2 bases from J, leaving 12 bases between. This CDR3 is 12 amino acids long. Germline values: CDR1 LNHDA, CDR2 SQIVND (reference sequence). The CDR3 nucleotides read TGTGCCGCGAGGGACCATCAAGAGACCCAGTACTTC. It specifies CAARDHQETQYF.

This clone was found a few times. J is TRBJ2-1 and V is TRBV4-1; possibly TRBD1 for D (5 bases). The CDR3 extends over 15 amino acids. V was shortened by 0 bases and J by 4 bases, with 10 bases between the two germline ends. Looked up from germline, CDR1 is MGHRA and CDR2 is YSYEKL. In nucleotides, the CDR3 is TGCGCCAGCAGCCAAGATAAAACAGGTTACAATGAGCAGTTCTTC. Translation: CASSQDKTGYNEQFF.

This clone has only a few counts. The chain recombines TRBV6-8 with TRBJ2-1; 10 bases are shared with TRBD1. V trimming: 3 bases; J trimming: 7 bases; junction bases outside the gene matches: 3. The CDR3 is 14 residues long. Looked up from germline, CDR1 is MNHGY and CDR2 is SAAAGT. The CDR3 reads CASSYSGQGNEQFF. In nucleotides, the CDR3 is TGTGCCAGCAGTTATTCGGGACAGGGGAATGAGCAGTTCTTC.

This clone was observed a handful of times. This chain joins TRBV9 and TRBJ2-5, with TRBD2 as a possible D gene (7 bases). The CDR3 covers 15 residues. CDR1 and CDR2 (germline): SGDLS, YYNGEE. Trimming cost V 0 bases and J 6 bases, with 15 bases left between them. As DNA, the CDR3 is TGTGCCAGCAGCGTAGACACAGGGAGGGGGAAGACCCAGTACTTC. Translating it yields CASSVDTGRGKTQYF.

The chain carries TRBV18 and TRBJ2-2; D is possibly TRBD2 (6 bases). CDR3 length: 13 amino acids. The germline V and J ends were trimmed by 6 bases and 9 bases, with 14 bases remaining between them. CDR1 KGHSH and CDR2 LQKENI come from the germline V gene. CDR3 sequence: CASSLGTERELFF. CDR3 sequence (DNA): TGTGCCAGCTCTCTCGGGACTGAGAGGGAGCTGTTTTTT.

V usage is TRBV14 and J usage is TRBJ2-2; possibly TRBD1 for D (5 bases). V was clipped by 4 bases and J by 0 bases, with 9 bases between them. Germline V gives CDR1 SGHDN, CDR2 FVKESK. The CDR3 spans 15 residues. Here the CDR3 reads CASSRQFANTGELFF. The CDR3 DNA reads as TGTGCCAGCAGCCGACAGTTCGCGAACACCGGGGAGCTGTTTTTT.

This chain links TRBV19 with TRBJ1-2, with 8 bases matching TRBD1. CDR3 size: 16 residues. V gave up 4 bases and J gave up 4 bases; unmatched junction bases: 11. Per germline, CDR1 LNHDA and CDR2 SQIVND (reference sequence). Here the CDR3 reads CASSRESGTGVYGYTF. The DNA for the CDR3 is TGTGCCAGTAGTAGAGAGTCCGGGACAGGAGTCTATGGCTACACCTTC.

Relative to its sample, this clone is medium-sized. This chain joins TRBV9 and TRBJ1-2; 8 positions agree with TRBD1. The length of the CDR3 is 16 residues. Looked up from germline, CDR1 is SGDLS and CDR2 is YYNGEE. J gave up 5 bases and V 3 bases, and 12 bases lay outside the gene matches. CDR3 residues: CASSDPSGTGDYGYTF. CDR3 DNA: TGTGCCAGCAGCGACCCCTCCGGGACAGGAGATTATGGCTACACCTTC.

The chain combines TRBV6-8 with TRBJ1-2, with D perhaps TRBD1 (5 bases). The CDR3 has 13 residues. The V end lost 5 bases, the J end lost 8 bases, and 15 bases lay between the germline ends. Per the germline V gene, CDR1 is MNHGY and CDR2 is SAAAGT. The CDR3 sequence: CASSEGRVGGYTF. CDR3 DNA sequence: TGTGCCAGCAGTGAGGGGAGGGTCGGCGGCTACACCTTC.

This clone has ten or more counts. An end of the junction does not agree with germline; a read error may underlie this. The rearrangement uses TRBV6-8 and TRBJ2-3, with a tentative D call TRBD1 (6 bases). Germline CDR1 and CDR2: MNHGY and SAAAGT. The CDR3 contains 13 residues. DNA for the CDR3: TGTGCCATCAGTCAGCCAGGGGCAGATACGCAGTATTTT. Translating gives CAISQPGADTQYF.

The J gene is TRBJ2-7, the V gene TRBV19, with 7 bases that match TRBD1. Per the germline V gene, CDR1 is LNHDA and CDR2 is SQIVND (reference sequence). Trimming at V came to 6 bases and at J to 3 bases, leaving 5 bases not matched to a gene. CDR3 length: 13 amino acids. The CDR3 is CASSGDRDYEQYF. CDR3 sequence (DNA): TGTGCCAGTAGCGGTGACAGGGACTACGAGCAGTACTTC. The full variable domain, rest sourced from reference TRBV19 and TRBJ2-7, is DGGITQSPKYLFRKEGQNVTLSCEQNLNHDAMYWYRQDPGQGLRLIYYSQIVNDFQKGDIAEGYSVSREKKESFPLTVTSAQKNPTAFYLCASSGDRDYEQYFGPGTRLTVT.

The chain couples TRBV19 to TRBJ2-3, with 7 positions matching TRBD2. The V segment lost 6 bases and the J segment 1 base; nucleotides outside the gene matches: 4. The CDR3 is made up of 14 amino acids. Germline values: CDR1 LNHDA, CDR2 SQIVND (reference sequence). The CDR3 reads CASRGGGGTDTQYF. CDR3 DNA: TGTGCCAGTAGAGGCGGGGGAGGCACAGATACGCAGTATTTT.

This clone has at least ten counts. The rearrangement joins TRBV6-8 to TRBJ2-1; D is ambiguous. The CDR3 is made up of 12 amino acids. CDR1 is MNHGY, CDR2 SAAAGT, per germline. V was pared by 6 bases and J by 4 bases, with 7 bases between. The CDR3 nucleotides are TGTGCCAGCAGCCAGCTATACAATGAGCAGTTCTTC. Its translation is CASSQLYNEQFF.

CDR3 bases: TGTGCCAGCAGTTTATCAGGGGTAGGATCCTACGAGCAGTACTTC. This encodes CASSLSGVGSYEQYF. The J gene is TRBJ2-7, the V gene TRBV28; possible D gene TRBD1, 6 bases. Germline V lookup: CDR1 MDHEN, CDR2 SYDVKM. Trimming stripped 1 base from V and 1 base from J, with 11 bases between. CDR3 size: 15 residues. Full variable domain (missing parts from reference TRBV28 and TRBJ2-7): DVKVTQSSRYLVKRTGEKVFLECVQDMDHENMFWYRQDPGLGLRLIYFSYDVKMKEKGDIPEGYSVSREKKERFSLILESASTNQTSMYLCASSLSGVGSYEQYFGPGTRLTVT.

In this sample, this clone turned up a few times. The chain has TRBV6-7 and TRBJ2-1; D possibly corresponds to TRBD1 (6 bases). TRBV6-7 is identified as an open reading frame with a role that is uncertain. There are 15 residues in the CDR3. The ends were cut back, 5 bases at V and 0 bases at J, with 11 bases in the middle. This CDR3 reads CASSETDSSYNEQFF. The CDR3 nucleotides are TGTGCCAGCAGTGAAACGGACAGCTCCTACAATGAGCAGTTCTTC.

This clone was found a few times. The J gene is TRBJ2-3, the V gene TRBV5-1; D is uncertain. Between the trimmed V and J ends, which lost 3 bases and 2 bases, there was a span of 10 bases. This CDR3 region has 14 residues. Germline-derived CDR1 and CDR2 are SGHRS and YFSETQ. The CDR3 spells CASSSGSLTDTQYF. The CDR3 region has the DNA TGCGCCAGCAGCTCTGGGTCCCTCACAGATACGCAGTATTTT.

On this clone: Compared with germline, one end of the junction differs, possibly owing to a read error. The chain combines TRBV18 with TRBJ2-5; tentatively, D is TRBD1 (6 bases). Germline V CDR1 and CDR2: KGHSH, LQKENI. The CDR3 is made up of 15 amino acids. The CDR3 nucleotides are TGTGCCAGCTCATCACCGCAGGGGTCCCGGGGGACCCAGTACTTC. Amino acids: CASSSPQGSRGTQYF.

The genes are TRBV29-1 and TRBJ2-3; 8 bases align to TRBD2. CDR1 and CDR2 (germline): SQVTM, ANQGSEA. Trimming removed 4 bases from V and 4 bases from J; junction bases left unmatched: 7. This CDR3 comprises 14 residues. Here the CDR3 reads CSVAGGRIADTQYF. In DNA, the CDR3 is TGCAGCGTTGCAGGCGGGAGGATCGCAGATACGCAGTATTTT.

This chain links TRBV11-3 with TRBJ2-7; 14 bases agree with TRBD2. Germline V gene data show CDR1 as SGHNT and CDR2 as YENEEA. V was clipped by 3 bases and J by 6 bases; unmatched bases: 4. The CDR3 contains 15 residues. DNA of the CDR3: TGTGCCAGCAGCTTGGGACTAGCGGGAGTTCGCGAGCAGTACTTC. Translated: CASSLGLAGVREQYF.

The sample holds one count of this clone. This sequence joins TRBV19 and TRBJ2-1; 7 bases are a match to TRBD2. Germline V gene data show CDR1 as LNHDA and CDR2 as SQIVND (reference sequence). The V segment lost 7 bases and the J segment 2 bases; nucleotides outside the gene matches: 5. This CDR3 spans 14 amino acids. The chain's CDR3 is CASNREVTYNEQFF. The CDR3 DNA reads TGTGCCAGTAATCGGGAGGTAACCTACAATGAGCAGTTCTTC.

The V gene is TRBV28, the J gene TRBJ2-7; a possible D gene is TRBD1 (5 bases). Germline CDR1 and CDR2: MDHEN and SYDVKM. The CDR3 is 15 amino acids. V lost 5 bases and J lost 1, with 15 bases in between. The CDR3 DNA reads TGTGCCAGCAGTCCCCGCAGGGCTGGGTCCTACGAGCAGTACTTC. It translates to CASSPRRAGSYEQYF.

Notes on this clone: The junction departs from germline at one end; a sequencing error may be responsible. This chain connects TRBV15 to TRBJ1-4; D remains ambiguous. The CDR3 runs 14 residues. The germline gives CDR1 LNHNV, CDR2 YYDKDF (reference sequence). The CDR3 region has the DNA TGTGCCACCAGAGAGACATTAACTAATAAAAAACTGTTTTTT. Translation gives CATRETLTNKKLFF.

The gene calls are TRBV19 and TRBJ2-7, with TRBD1 as a possible D gene (5 bases). The CDR3 loop spans 11 amino acids. V dropped 6 bases and J dropped 3 bases, with 6 bases sitting between them. Germline CDR1 is LNHDA and CDR2 is SQIVND (reference sequence). Here the CDR3 DNA reads TGTGCCAGTAGGGACAACTACGAGCAGTACTTC. Amino acids: CASRDNYEQYF.

The rearrangement joins TRBV5-1 to TRBJ2-1; 10 positions match TRBD2. Germline loops: CDR1 SGHRS, CDR2 YFSETQ. J was trimmed by 6 bases and V by 5 bases; bases with no gene match: 8. The CDR3 spans 15 residues. The CDR3, as DNA: TGCGCCAGCAGTCTGGTGGTAGCGGGGGGCAATGAGCAGTTCTTC. Translating gives CASSLVVAGGNEQFF.

This clone has more than one count but fewer than ten. The J gene is TRBJ1-3, the V gene TRBV1. TRBV1 is a pseudogene locus. The CDR3 spans 18 residues. CDR3 region: CASSQVLGDASSGNTIYF. CDR3 sequence (DNA): TGCGCCAGCAGCCAAGTCCTCGGGGACGCCAGCTCTGGAAACACTATATATTTT.

The sample holds many counts of this clone. X marks the residue encoded by a base that is unread or ambiguous. The chain uses TRBV11-3 and TRBJ2-5; 8 bases are shared with TRBD1. The V gene end was trimmed by 7 bases and the J gene end by 5 bases; junction bases not matched to a gene: 15. This CDR3 has 16 residues. CDR1 and CDR2 (germline): SGHNT, YENEEA. The CDR3 DNA reads TGTGCCAGCACCGTATCAGGGGGCGYGGAGTGGGAGACCCAGTACTTC. Residues: CASTVSGGXEWETQYF.

This clone is large. J is TRBJ2-1 and V is TRBV6-8, with D unclear. The CDR3 covers 13 residues. CDR1 MNHGY and CDR2 SAAAGT come from the germline V gene. Deletions cut 6 bases from V and 7 bases from J, with 13 bases between. CDR3 protein: CASRASWANEQFF. The CDR3 region has the DNA TGTGCCAGCAGGGCCTCCTGGGCTAATGAGCAGTTCTTC.